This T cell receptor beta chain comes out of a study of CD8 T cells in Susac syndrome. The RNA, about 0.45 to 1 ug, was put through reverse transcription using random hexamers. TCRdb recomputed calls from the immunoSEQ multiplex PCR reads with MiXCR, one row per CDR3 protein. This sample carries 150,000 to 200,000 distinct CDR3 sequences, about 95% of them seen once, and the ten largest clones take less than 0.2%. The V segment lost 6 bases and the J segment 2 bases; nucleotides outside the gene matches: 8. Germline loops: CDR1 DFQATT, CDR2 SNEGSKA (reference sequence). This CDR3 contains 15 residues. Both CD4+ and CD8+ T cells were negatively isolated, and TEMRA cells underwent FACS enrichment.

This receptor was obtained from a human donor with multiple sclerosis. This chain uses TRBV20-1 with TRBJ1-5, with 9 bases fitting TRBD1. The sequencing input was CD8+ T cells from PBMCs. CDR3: CSALDRDRGNQPQHF. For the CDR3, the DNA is TGCAGTGCCCTCGACCGGGACAGGGGCAATCAGCCCCAGCATTTT.